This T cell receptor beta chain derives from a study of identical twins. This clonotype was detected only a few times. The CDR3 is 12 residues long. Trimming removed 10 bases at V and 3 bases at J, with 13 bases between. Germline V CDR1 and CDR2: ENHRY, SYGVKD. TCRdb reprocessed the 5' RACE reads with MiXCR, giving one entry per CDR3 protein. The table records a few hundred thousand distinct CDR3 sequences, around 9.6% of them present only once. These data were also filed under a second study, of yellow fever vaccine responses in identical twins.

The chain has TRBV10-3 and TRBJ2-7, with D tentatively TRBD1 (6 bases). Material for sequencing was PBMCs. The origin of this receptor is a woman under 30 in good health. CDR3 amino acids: CATGEPYYEQYF. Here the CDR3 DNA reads TGTGCCACAGGGGAGCCTTACTACGAGCAGTACTTC.